The clone carrying this T cell receptor (beta chain) was detected a few times. This record belongs to a study of T cells in narcolepsy. Here immunoSEQ multiplex PCR was the method, and the copy in TCRdb shows in-frame clones only, minus some. The sample consists of 20,000 to 25,000 clones, 84% of them appearing once. The clonotype originates from a human donor with narcolepsy. The specimen was CD45RA- memory CD4+ T cells from PBMCs.

This CDR3 is CSVGTSGYEQYF. The CDR3 DNA reads TGCAGCGTAGGGACTAGCGGATACGAGCAGTACTTC. The gene calls are TRBV29-1 and TRBJ2-7, with TRBD2 matching 11 bases. Germline CDR1 reads SQVTM; CDR2 reads ANQGSEA. CDR3 size: 12 residues. V lost 6 bases to trimming and J lost 4 bases; unmatched junction nucleotides: 2.